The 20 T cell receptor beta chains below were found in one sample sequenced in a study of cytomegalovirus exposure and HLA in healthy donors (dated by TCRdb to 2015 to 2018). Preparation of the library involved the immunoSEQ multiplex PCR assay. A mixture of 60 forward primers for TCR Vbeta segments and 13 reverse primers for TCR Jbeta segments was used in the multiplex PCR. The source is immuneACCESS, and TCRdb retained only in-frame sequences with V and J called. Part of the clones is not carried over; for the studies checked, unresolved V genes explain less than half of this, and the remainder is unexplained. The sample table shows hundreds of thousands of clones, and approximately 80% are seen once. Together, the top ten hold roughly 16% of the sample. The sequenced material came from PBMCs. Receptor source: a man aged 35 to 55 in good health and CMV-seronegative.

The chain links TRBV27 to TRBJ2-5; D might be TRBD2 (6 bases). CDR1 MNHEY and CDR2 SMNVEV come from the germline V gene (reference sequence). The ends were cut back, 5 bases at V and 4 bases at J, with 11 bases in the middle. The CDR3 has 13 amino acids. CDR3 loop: CASSRDWGETQYF. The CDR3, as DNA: TGTGCCAGCAGTCGGGACTGGGGAGAGACCCAGTACTTC.

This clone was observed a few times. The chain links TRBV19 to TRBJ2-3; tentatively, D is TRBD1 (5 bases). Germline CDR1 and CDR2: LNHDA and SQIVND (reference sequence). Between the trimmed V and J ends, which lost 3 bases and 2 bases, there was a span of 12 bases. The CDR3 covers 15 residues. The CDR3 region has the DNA TGTGCCAGTAGTATTTGGGGCACCGACACAGATACGCAGTATTTT. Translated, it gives CASSIWGTDTDTQYF.

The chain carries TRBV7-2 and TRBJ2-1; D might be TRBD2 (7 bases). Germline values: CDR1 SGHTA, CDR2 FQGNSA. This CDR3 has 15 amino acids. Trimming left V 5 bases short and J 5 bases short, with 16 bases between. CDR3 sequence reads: CASSSGGGGHNEQFF. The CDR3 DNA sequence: TGTGCCAGCAGCAGTGGAGGGGGGGGCCACAATGAGCAGTTCTTC.

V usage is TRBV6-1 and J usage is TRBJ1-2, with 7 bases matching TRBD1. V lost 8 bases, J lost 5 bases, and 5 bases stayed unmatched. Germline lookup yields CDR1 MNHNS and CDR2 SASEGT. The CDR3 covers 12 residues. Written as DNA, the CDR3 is TGTGCCAGCCGGGGACAGAGTTATGGCTACACCTTC. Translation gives CASRGQSYGYTF.

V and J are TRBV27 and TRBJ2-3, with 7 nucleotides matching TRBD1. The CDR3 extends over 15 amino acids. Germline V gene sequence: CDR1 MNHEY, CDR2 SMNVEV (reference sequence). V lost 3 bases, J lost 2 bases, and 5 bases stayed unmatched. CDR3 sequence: CASSLTGLLTDTQYF. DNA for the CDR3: TGTGCCAGCAGTTTGACAGGGCTCCTCACAGATACGCAGTATTTT.

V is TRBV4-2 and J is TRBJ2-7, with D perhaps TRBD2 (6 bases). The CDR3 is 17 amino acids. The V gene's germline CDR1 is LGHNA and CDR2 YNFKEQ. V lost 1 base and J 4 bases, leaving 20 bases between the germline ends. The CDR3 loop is CASSQALLGGVKYEQYF. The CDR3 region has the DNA TGTGCCAGCAGCCAAGCCCTATTGGGCGGGGTAAAATACGAGCAGTACTTC.

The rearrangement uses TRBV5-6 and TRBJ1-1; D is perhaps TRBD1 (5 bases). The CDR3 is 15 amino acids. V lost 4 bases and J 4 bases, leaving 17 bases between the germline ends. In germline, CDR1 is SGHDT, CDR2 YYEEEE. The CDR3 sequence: CASSDGWGRVTEAFF. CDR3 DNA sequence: TGTGCCAGCAGCGATGGGTGGGGCAGGGTCACTGAAGCTTTCTTT.

CDR3 residues: CASSFAGRSGDEQFF. CDR3 DNA sequence: TGCGCCAGCAGCTTCGCGGGACGATCTGGGGATGAGCAGTTCTTC. V is TRBV5-1 and J is TRBJ2-1, with D tentatively TRBD2 (6 bases). Germline CDR1 SGHRS, CDR2 YFSETQ. The CDR3 loop spans 15 amino acids. V lost 2 bases to trimming and J lost 8 bases, with 17 bases between them.

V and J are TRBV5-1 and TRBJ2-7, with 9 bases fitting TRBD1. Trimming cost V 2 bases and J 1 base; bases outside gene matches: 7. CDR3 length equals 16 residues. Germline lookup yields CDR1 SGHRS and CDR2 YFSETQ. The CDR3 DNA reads TGCGCCAGCAGCTTACCCGATGGACAGGGGTCCTACGAGCAGTACTTC. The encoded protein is CASSLPDGQGSYEQYF.

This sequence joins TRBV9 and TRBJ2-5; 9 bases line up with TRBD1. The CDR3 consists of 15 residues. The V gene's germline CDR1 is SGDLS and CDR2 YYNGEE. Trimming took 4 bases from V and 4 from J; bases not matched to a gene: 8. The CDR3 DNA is TGTGCCAGCAGCCCGGGACAGGGTGGTGGAGAGACCCAGTACTTC. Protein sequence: CASSPGQGGGETQYF.

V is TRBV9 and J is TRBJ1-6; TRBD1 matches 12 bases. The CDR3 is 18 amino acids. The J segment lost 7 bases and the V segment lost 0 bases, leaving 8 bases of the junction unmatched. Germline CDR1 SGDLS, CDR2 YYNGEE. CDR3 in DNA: TGTGCCAGCAGCGTAGACGGGGGAGGGACAGGGGGCAATTCACCCCTCCACTTT. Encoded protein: CASSVDGGGTGGNSPLHF.

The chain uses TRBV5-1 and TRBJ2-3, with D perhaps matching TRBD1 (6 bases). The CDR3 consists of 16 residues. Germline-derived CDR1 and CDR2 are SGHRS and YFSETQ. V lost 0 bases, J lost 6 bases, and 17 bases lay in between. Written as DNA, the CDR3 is TGCGCCAGCAGCTTGGATAGACAGGATTTAGAGGATACGCAGTATTTT. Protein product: CASSLDRQDLEDTQYF.

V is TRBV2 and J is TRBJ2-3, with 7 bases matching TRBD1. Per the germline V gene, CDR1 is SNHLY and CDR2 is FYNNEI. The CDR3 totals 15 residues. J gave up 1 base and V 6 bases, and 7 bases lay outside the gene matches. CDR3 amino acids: CASSGQAPGTDTQYF. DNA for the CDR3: TGTGCCAGCAGCGGACAGGCCCCAGGCACAGATACGCAGTATTTT. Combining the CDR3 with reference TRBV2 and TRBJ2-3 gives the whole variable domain EPEVTQTPSHQVTQMGQEVILRCVPISNHLYFYWYRQILGQKVEFLVSFYNNEISEKSEIFDDQFSVERPDGSNFTLKIRSTKLEDSAMYFCASSGQAPGTDTQYFGPGTRLTVL.

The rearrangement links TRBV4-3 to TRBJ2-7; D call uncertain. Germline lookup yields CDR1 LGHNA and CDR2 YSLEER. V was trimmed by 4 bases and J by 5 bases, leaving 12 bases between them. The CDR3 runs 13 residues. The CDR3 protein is CASSPRPLDEQYF. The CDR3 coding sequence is TGCGCCAGCAGCCCGCGGCCACTGGACGAGCAGTACTTC.

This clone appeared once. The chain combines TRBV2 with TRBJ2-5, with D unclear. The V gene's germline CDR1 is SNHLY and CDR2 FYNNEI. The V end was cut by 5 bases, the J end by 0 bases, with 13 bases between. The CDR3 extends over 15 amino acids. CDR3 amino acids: CASSPSWADQETQYF. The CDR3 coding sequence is TGTGCCAGCAGTCCCAGTTGGGCAGACCAAGAGACCCAGTACTTC.

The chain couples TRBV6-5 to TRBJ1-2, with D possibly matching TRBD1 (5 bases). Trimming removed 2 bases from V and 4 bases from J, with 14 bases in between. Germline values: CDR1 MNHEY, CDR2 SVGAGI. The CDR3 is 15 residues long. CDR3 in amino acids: CASSYGASPLYGYTF. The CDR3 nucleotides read TGTGCCAGCAGTTACGGGGCGAGCCCCCTCTATGGCTACACCTTC.

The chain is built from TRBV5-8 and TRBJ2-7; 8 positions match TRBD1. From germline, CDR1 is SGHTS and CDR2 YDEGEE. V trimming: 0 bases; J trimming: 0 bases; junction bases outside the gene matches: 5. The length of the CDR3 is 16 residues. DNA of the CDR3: TGTGCCAGCAGCTTGGGGACAGGGATTAGCTCCTACGAGCAGTACTTC. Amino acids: CASSLGTGISSYEQYF.

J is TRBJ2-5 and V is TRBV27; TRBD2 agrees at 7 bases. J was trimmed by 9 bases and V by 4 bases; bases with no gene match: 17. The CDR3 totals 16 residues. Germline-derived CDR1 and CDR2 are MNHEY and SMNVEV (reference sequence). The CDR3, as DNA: TGTGCCAGCAGTTCCTTCGGCACAGCCGGGGGGTTGGCCCAGTACTTC. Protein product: CASSSFGTAGGLAQYF.

The CDR3 region is CASSLGGLSTFAEKLFF. DNA for the CDR3: TGTGCCAGCAGCTTGGGGGGGCTCAGTACGTTCGCTGAAAAACTGTTTTTT. The chain uses TRBV5-6 and TRBJ1-4; tentatively, D is TRBD1 (6 bases). Germline-derived CDR1 and CDR2 are SGHDT and YYEEEE. V was clipped by 0 bases and J by 7 bases, with 19 bases between them. The CDR3 consists of 17 residues.

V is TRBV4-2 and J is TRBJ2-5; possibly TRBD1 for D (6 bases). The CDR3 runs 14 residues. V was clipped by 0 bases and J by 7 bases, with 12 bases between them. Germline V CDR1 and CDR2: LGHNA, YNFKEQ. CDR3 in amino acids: CASSQERLGATQYF. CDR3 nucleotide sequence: TGTGCCAGCAGCCAAGAGAGGTTGGGGGCGACCCAGTACTTC.